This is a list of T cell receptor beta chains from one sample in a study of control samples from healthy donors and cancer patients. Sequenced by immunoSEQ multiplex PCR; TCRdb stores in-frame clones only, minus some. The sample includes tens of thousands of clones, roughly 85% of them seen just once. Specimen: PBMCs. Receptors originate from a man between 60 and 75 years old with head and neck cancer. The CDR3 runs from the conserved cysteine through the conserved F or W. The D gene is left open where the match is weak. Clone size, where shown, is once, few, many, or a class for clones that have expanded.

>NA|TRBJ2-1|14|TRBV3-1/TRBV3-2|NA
TGTGCCAGCAGCCGTAGCGGTAATTACAATGAGCAGTTCTTC
CASSRSGNYNEQFF
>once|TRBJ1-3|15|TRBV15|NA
TGTGCCACCAGCAGAGCGCGGGAACCTGGAAACACCATATATTTT
CATSRAREPGNTIYF
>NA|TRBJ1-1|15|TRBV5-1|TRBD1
TGCGCCAGCAGTCCGTCCGGGACAGCCGACACTGAAGCTTTCTTT
CASSPSGTADTEAFF
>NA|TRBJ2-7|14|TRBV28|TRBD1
TGTGCCAGCAGTTTGGAACAGGGGGACTACGAGCAGTACTTC
CASSLEQGDYEQYF
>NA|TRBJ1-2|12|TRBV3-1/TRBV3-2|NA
TGTGCCAGCAGCCAAGGGGTTTCTGGCTACACCTTC
CASSQGVSGYTF
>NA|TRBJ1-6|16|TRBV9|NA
TGTGCCAGCAGCGTAGATGGGGGGGGCGGCAATTCACCCCTCCACTTT
CASSVDGGGGNSPLHF
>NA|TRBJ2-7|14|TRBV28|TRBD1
TGTGCCAGCAGGACCGGGACAGGGCTTTCCGAGCAGTACTTC
CASRTGTGLSEQYF
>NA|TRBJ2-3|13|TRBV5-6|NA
TGTGCCAGCAGCTTGTACCCTATCGATACGCAGTATTTT
CASSLYPIDTQYF
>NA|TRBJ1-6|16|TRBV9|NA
TGTGCCAGCAGCTCCTCTTCCCGGGGGGCTTATTCACCCCTCCACTTT
CASSSSSRGAYSPLHF
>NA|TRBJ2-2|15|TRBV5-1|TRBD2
TGCGCCAGCAGCTTGTATGTGCGGGAGTCCGGGGAGCTGTTTTTT
CASSLYVRESGELFF
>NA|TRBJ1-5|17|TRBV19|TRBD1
TGTGCCAGTAGGCAGGCACATACAGGGGGCTTAAGTCAGCCCCAGCATTTT
CASRQAHTGGLSQPQHF
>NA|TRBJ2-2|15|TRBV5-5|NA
TGTGCCAGCAGACAACAGGCCTCGAACACCGGGGAGCTGTTTTTT
CASRQQASNTGELFF
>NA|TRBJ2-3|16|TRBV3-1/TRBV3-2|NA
TGTGCCAGCAGCCAAGATATAACAGGCAGCACAGATACGCAGTATTTT
CASSQDITGSTDTQYF
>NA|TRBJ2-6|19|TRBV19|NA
TGTGCCAGTAGTAAGGGGACACGCGGGAGAATCCCTGGGGCCAACGTCCTGACTTTC
CASSKGTRGRIPGANVLTF
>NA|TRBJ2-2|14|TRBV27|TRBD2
TGTGCCAGCAGTTCTCTAGCGGGAGTCGGGGAGCTGTTTTTT
CASSSLAGVGELFF
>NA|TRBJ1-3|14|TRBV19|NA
TGTGCCAGTATTCGAGGGGGCTCTGGAAACACCATATATTTT
CASIRGGSGNTIYF
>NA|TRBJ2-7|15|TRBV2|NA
TGTGCCAGCAGGCCCGGAGTAGCGGCCGCCTACGAGCAGTACTTC
CASRPGVAAAYEQYF
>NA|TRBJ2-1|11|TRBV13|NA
TGTGCCTCTGGGGATTACAATGAGCAGTTCTTC
CASGDYNEQFF
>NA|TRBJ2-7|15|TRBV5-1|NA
TGCGCCAGCAGCGGATCCACAGGTACCCTTTACGAGCAGTACTTC
CASSGSTGTLYEQYF
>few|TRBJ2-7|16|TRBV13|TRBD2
TGTGCCAGCAGCTTAGGAGGCGGGAGGGGTTCCTACGAGCAGTACTTC
CASSLGGGRGSYEQYF
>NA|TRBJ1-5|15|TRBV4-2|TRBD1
TGTGCCAGCAGCCAATACAGGGGGCGAGGTCAGCCCCAGCATTTT
CASSQYRGRGQPQHF
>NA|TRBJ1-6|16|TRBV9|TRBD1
TGTGCCAGCAGCGTGGGACCGGGACAGGGGGATTCACCCCTCCACTTT
CASSVGPGQGDSPLHF
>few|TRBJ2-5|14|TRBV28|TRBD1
TGTGCCACAAATTACAGGGGGCGTTTTGAGACCCAGTACTTC
CATNYRGRFETQYF
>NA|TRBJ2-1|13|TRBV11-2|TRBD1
TGTGCCAGCAGCTTAGGACAGGGCAATGAGCAGTTCTTC
CASSLGQGNEQFF
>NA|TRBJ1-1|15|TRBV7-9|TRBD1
TGTGCCAGCAGTCGTCGACAGGGGGCGAACACTGAAGCTTTCTTT
CASSRRQGANTEAFF
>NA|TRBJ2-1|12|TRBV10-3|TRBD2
TGTGCCATCGGGACTACCTACAATGAGCAGTTCTTC
CAIGTTYNEQFF
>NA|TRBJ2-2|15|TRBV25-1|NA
TGTGCCAGCAGTAAGACGGGCGCGGACACCGGGGAGCTGTTTTTT
CASSKTGADTGELFF